This T cell receptor (beta chain) originates from a study of shared T cell receptors in the human thymus. The CDR3 is made up of 16 amino acids. Per the germline V gene, CDR1 is SGHRS and CDR2 is YFSETQ. Unmatched junction bases numbered 8, after V lost 3 bases and J lost 3 bases. Here immunoSEQ multiplex PCR was the method, and the copy in TCRdb shows in-frame clones only, minus some. The top ten hold less than 0.015% of the sample, which has approximately 490,000 clones, about 80% seen once. The sample was also linked to a second study, of human thymus T cells. This second study says: Having surgery to correct congenital heart defects, healthy Finnish infants acted as the donors. Thymic and blood repertoires appeared to show biased V and J gene usage. What related research reported was that thymic repertoires overlapped highly among unrelated individuals.

What was sequenced was thymocytes. This clonotype originated in a boy under two years old with a congenital heart defect. This chain connects TRBV5-1 to TRBJ2-7, with 11 bases aligning to TRBD2. CDR3 residues: CASSWNGTSGSYEQYF. The CDR3 nucleotides are TGCGCCAGCAGCTGGAATGGGACTAGCGGTAGCTACGAGCAGTACTTC.